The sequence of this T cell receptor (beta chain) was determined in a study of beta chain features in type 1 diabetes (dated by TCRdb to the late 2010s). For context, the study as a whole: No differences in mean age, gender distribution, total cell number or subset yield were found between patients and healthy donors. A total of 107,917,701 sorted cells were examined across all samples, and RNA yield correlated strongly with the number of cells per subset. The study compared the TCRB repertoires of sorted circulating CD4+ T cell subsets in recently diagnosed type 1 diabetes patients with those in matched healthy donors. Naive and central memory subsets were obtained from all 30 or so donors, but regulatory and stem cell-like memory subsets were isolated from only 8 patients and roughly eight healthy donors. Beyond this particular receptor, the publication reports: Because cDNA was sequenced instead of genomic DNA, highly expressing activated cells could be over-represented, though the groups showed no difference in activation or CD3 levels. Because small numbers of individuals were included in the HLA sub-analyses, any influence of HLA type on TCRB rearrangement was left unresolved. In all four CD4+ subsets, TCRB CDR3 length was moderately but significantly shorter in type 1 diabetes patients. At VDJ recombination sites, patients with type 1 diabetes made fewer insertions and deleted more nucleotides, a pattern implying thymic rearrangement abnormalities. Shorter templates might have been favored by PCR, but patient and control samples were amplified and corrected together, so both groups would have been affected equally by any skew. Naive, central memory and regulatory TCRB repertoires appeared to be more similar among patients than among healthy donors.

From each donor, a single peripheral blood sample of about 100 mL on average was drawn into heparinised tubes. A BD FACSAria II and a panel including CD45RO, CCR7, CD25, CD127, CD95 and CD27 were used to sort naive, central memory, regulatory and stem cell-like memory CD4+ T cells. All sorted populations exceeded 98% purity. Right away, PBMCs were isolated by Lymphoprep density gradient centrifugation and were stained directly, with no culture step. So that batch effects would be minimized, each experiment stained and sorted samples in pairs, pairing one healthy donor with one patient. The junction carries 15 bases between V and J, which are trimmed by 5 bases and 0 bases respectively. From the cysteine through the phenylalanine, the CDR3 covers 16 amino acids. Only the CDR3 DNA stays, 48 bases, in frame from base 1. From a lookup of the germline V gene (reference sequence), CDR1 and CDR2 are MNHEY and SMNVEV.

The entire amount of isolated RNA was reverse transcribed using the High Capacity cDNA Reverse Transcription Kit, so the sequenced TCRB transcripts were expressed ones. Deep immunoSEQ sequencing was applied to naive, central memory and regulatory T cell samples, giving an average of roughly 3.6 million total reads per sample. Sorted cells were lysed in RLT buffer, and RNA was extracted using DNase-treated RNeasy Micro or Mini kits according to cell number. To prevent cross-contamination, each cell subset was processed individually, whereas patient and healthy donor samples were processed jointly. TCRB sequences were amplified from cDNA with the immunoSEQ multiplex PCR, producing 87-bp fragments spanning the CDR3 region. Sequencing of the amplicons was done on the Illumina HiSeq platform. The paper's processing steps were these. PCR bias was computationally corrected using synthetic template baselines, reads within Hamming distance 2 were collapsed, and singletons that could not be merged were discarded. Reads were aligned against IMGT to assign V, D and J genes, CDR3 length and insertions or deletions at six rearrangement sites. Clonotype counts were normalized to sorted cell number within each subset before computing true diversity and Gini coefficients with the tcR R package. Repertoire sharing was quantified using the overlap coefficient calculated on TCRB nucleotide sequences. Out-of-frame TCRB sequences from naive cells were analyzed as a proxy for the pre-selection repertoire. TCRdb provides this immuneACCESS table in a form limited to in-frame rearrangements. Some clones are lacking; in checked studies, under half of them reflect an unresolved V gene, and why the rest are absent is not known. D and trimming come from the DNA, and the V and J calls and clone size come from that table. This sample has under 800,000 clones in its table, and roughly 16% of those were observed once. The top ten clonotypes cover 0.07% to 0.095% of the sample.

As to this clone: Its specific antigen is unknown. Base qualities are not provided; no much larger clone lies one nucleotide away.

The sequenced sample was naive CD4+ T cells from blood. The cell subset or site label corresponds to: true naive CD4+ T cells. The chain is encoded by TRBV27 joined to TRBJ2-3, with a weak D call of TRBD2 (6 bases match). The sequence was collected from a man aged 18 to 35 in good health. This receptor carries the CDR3 CASSPIASVSTDTQYF. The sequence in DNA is TGTGCCAGCAGTCCTATAGCTAGCGTAAGCACAGATACGCAGTATTTT.